These 16 T cell receptor beta chains were sequenced from one sample in a study of Ad26.COV2.S vaccination and SARS-CoV-2 variants. The repertoire was sequenced with immunoSEQ multiplex PCR; TCRdb's copy has only in-frame clones and lacks some. The sample has about 350,000 clones; more than 85% are singletons. This sample's treatment: some 19 received Ad26.COV2.S at low or high dose, single or two shots; about 5 received placebo; per-sample allocation not given. On day 63 after the first injection, vaccine and placebo recipients gave samples. The sample here was peripheral blood, taken in a trial of Ad26.COV2.S vaccine versus placebo. The receptors were gathered from a person between 18 and 60 years old who received the Ad26.COV2.S COVID-19 vaccine or a placebo.

This clone was seen many times. The V and J genes are TRBV15 and TRBJ2-7; TRBD1 might be the D (6 bases). With 5 bases removed from V and 6 bases from J, the gap between germline ends came to 14 bases. The CDR3 sequence is 13 residues long. Germline loops: CDR1 LNHNV, CDR2 YYDKDF (reference sequence). CDR3 sequence reads: CATSGTGFVEQYF. The CDR3 DNA follows: TGTGCCACCAGCGGTACAGGGTTTGTCGAGCAGTACTTC.

The rearrangement links TRBV6-6 to TRBJ2-1; 7 positions agree with TRBD1. V dropped 2 bases and J dropped 8; count of bases not matched to a gene: 3. The germline V gene encodes CDR1 MNHNY and CDR2 SVGAGI (reference sequence). The CDR3 has 13 residues. The CDR3 DNA is TGTGCCAGCAGTTACGTACAGGGGTATGAGCAGTTCTTC. Its translation: CASSYVQGYEQFF.

The genes are TRBV5-4 and TRBJ1-6, with D perhaps matching TRBD1 (6 bases). The V and J ends lost 7 bases and 0 bases respectively, with 17 bases between them. Germline loops: CDR1 SGHNT, CDR2 YYREEE (reference sequence). The CDR3 runs 17 residues. For the CDR3, the DNA is TGTGCCAGCTCGACGGGGGGGCCCAGCTCCTATAATTCACCCCTCCACTTT. Its protein is CASSTGGPSSYNSPLHF.

The chain employs TRBV5-4 and TRBJ1-1, with 9 positions matching TRBD1. Per germline, CDR1 SGHNT and CDR2 YYREEE (reference sequence). There are 15 residues in the CDR3. The V segment lost 4 bases and the J segment 1 base; nucleotides outside the gene matches: 5. CDR3 residues: CASSAGTGRNTEAFF. The CDR3 DNA reads TGTGCCAGCAGCGCCGGGACAGGGAGGAACACTGAAGCTTTCTTT.

This clone appeared a few times. CDR3 DNA sequence: TGTGCCAGCAGTGAAGCAATATCTTTCGGGCAGGGGGCCGAGCAGTACTTC. It is translated as CASSEAISFGQGAEQYF. The chain employs TRBV6-1 and TRBJ2-7; 8 nucleotides agree with TRBD1. Germline V CDR1 and CDR2: MNHNS, SASEGT. The V segment lost 0 bases and the J segment 6 bases; nucleotides outside the gene matches: 13. The CDR3 has 17 residues.

The chain couples TRBV6-5 to TRBJ2-3; the D is unclear. V gave up 3 bases and J gave up 2 bases, with 6 bases separating them. Germline CDR1 reads MNHEY; CDR2 reads SVGAGI. The CDR3 runs to 13 residues. CDR3 nucleotide sequence: TGTGCCAGCAGTTATATCGACACAGATACGCAGTATTTT. This sequence encodes CASSYIDTDTQYF.

This clone has a handful of counts. The chain has TRBV5-1 and TRBJ1-2; D is perhaps TRBD1 (5 bases). CDR3 length: 12 residues. Germline values: CDR1 SGHRS, CDR2 YFSETQ. V dropped 7 bases and J dropped 3 bases, with 10 bases sitting between them. The CDR3 is CASRRGDYGYTF. The CDR3 coding sequence is TGCGCCAGCCGGAGGGGAGACTATGGCTACACCTTC.

A single count supports this clone. The chain carries TRBV11-2 and TRBJ2-1; perhaps TRBD2 as D (6 bases). Trimming took 1 base from V and 2 from J, leaving 9 bases between them. The CDR3 runs 15 residues. Looked up from germline, CDR1 is SGHAT and CDR2 is FQNNGV. The CDR3 nucleotides read TGTGCCAGCAGCTTAGGGGGCGGGGCCTACAATGAGCAGTTCTTC. It is translated as CASSLGGGAYNEQFF.

This chain connects TRBV3-1 (or the pseudogene TRBV3-2) to TRBJ2-3, with a tentative D call TRBD1 (7 bases). Deletions cut 0 bases from V and 2 bases from J, with 27 bases between. Per germline, CDR1 LGHDT and CDR2 YNNKEL (reference sequence). The CDR3 extends over 21 amino acids. As DNA, the CDR3 is TGTGCCAGCAGCCAAGAAGGACTCGACAGGGAGGCCTTGGAATACACAGATACGCAGTATTTT. Translated: CASSQEGLDREALEYTDTQYF.

The chain joins TRBV28 to TRBJ2-5; 14 bases map to TRBD2. Germline V gene lookup returns CDR1 MDHEN and CDR2 SYDVKM. The CDR3 is 18 amino acids. The J segment lost 3 bases and the V segment lost 5 bases, leaving 11 bases of the junction unmatched. The CDR3 reads CASSAITQGLAGEETQYF. CDR3 nucleotides: TGTGCCAGCAGTGCCATCACTCAGGGACTAGCGGGAGAAGAGACCCAGTACTTC.

In this sample, this clone turned up once. The rearrangement links TRBV19 to TRBJ1-1; D remains unclear. CDR3 length equals 14 residues. Germline CDR1 and CDR2: LNHDA and SQIVND (reference sequence). V dropped 3 bases and J dropped 4 bases, with 12 bases sitting between them. CDR3 residues: CASSMRHRGTEAFF. Here the CDR3 DNA reads TGTGCCAGTAGTATGCGACACCGAGGCACTGAAGCTTTCTTT.

This rearrangement joins TRBV7-9 to TRBJ2-5, with 7 bases matching TRBD2. Looked up from germline, CDR1 is SEHNR and CDR2 is FQNEAQ (reference sequence). After removal of 5 bases from V and 7 bases from J, the junction contained 13 bases not matched to a gene. This CDR3 spans 15 amino acids. CDR3 sequence reads: CASSSSGFPERTQYF. CDR3 DNA: TGTGCCAGCAGCAGTAGCGGGTTTCCGGAAAGGACCCAGTACTTC. The entire variable domain, with the rest obtained from reference TRBV7-9 and TRBJ2-5, is as follows: DTGVSQNPRHKITKRGQNVTFRCDPISEHNRLYWYRQTLGQGPEFLTYFQNEAQLEKSRLLSDRFSAERPKGSFSTLEIQRTEQGDSAMYLCASSSSGFPERTQYFGPGTRLLVL.

J is TRBJ2-5 and V is TRBV7-2; TRBD2 agrees at 16 bases. This CDR3 is built from 19 residues. The germline V gene encodes CDR1 SGHTA and CDR2 FQGNSA. V shed 5 bases and J 3 bases; nucleotides not matched to a gene: 12. In DNA form, the CDR3 reads TGTGCCAGCAGCGATCCCCCGGGACTAGCGGGGGGGCAGGAAGAGACCCAGTACTTC. This translates into CASSDPPGLAGGQEETQYF.

The genes are TRBV7-2 and TRBJ1-2, with 7 bases lining up with TRBD1. V shed 3 bases and J 9 bases; nucleotides not matched to a gene: 13. The CDR3 is 15 residues long. The V gene's germline CDR1 is SGHTA and CDR2 FQGNSA. This CDR3 is CASSLRTGGFSRYTF. CDR3 nucleotide sequence: TGTGCCAGCAGCTTGAGGACAGGTGGATTTTCTCGCTACACCTTC.

The J gene is TRBJ2-7, the V gene TRBV9; 7 bases fit TRBD2. With 0 bases clipped from V and 0 bases from J, the junction kept 3 bases outside the gene matches. The CDR3 length is 15 residues. Germline loops: CDR1 SGDLS, CDR2 YYNGEE. CDR3 sequence reads: CASSVEGGSSYEQYF. The CDR3 nucleotides read TGTGCCAGCAGCGTAGAGGGCGGGAGCTCCTACGAGCAGTACTTC.

The chain combines TRBV2 with TRBJ2-7; perhaps TRBD2 as D (6 bases). The CDR3 totals 12 residues. V was pared by 5 bases and J by 6 bases, with 11 bases between. CDR1 and CDR2 (germline): SNHLY, FYNNEI. CDR3 protein: CASSPGGFEQYF. In DNA, the CDR3 is TGTGCCAGCAGTCCCGGGGGTTTCGAGCAGTACTTC.